This T cell receptor beta chain comes out of a study of graft-versus-host responses after intestinal transplantation. Study details: Recipients uniformly received anti-thymocyte globulin induction, followed by tacrolimus and steroids for about three years.

Study-wide findings and caveats: HvG clone declines early post-transplant were associated with peak circulating GvH levels. Recipient marrow held GvH clones, some first seen in ileum or blood. Allografts of patients with graft-donor T cell macrochimerism showed high graft-versus-host to host-versus-graft clone ratios.

As for this clone: What it recognizes is unknown.

Processing of graft tissue released intraepithelial and lamina propria lymphocytes. Here immunoSEQ multiplex PCR was the method, and the copy in TCRdb shows in-frame clones only, minus some. Of about 60,000 clones in the sample, 75% to 90% were seen once. The specimen was ileum tissue, collected about 350 days after transplant. This receptor was obtained from a human patient who received an intestinal transplant, so some T cells may come from the graft donor.

CDR3 sequence reads: CSVTGTSGRRDEQYF. The CDR3 DNA sequence: TGCAGCGTGACCGGGACTAGCGGGAGGAGGGACGAGCAGTACTTC. The V gene is TRBV29-1, the J gene TRBJ2-7; 15 bases line up with TRBD2. The CDR3 sequence is 15 residues long. The V gene's germline CDR1 is SQVTM and CDR2 ANQGSEA. V trimming: 6 bases; J trimming: 5 bases; junction bases outside the gene matches: 8.